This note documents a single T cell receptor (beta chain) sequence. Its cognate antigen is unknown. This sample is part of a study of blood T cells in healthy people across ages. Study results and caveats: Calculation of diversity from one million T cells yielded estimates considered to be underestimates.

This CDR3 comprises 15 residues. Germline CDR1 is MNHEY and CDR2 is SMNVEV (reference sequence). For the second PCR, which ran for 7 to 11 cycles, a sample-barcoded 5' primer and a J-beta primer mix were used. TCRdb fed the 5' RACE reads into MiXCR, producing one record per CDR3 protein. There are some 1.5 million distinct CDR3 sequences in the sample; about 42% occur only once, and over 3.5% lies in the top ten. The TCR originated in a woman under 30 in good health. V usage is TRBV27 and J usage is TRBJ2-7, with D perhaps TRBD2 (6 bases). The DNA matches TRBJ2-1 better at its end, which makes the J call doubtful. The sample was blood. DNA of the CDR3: TGTGCCAGCAGTTGCAGGCTAGCGACTTCCTACGAGCAGTTCTTC. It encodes CASSCRLATSYEQFF.